One and the same sample provided the 27 T cell receptor beta chains below, sequenced in a study of identical twins. TCRdb reanalysed the 5' RACE reads using MiXCR and keeps one entry per CDR3 protein. The data hold about 490,000 distinct CDR3 sequences, with 15% observed a single time. These same records also appear under a second study, on yellow fever vaccine responses in identical twins.

The sequencing input was CD4+ T cells sorted from blood. The receptors originated from a woman between 18 and 29 years old in good health.

The chain has TRBV2 and TRBJ2-2, with TRBD1 matching 7 bases. The CDR3 is made up of 15 amino acids. Germline V gene sequence: CDR1 SNHLY, CDR2 FYNNEI. Germline trimming cut 4 bases from V and 4 bases from J; bases unmatched to any gene: 6. The CDR3 sequence: CASSAGTVITGELFF. For the CDR3, the DNA is TGTGCCAGCAGTGCAGGGACAGTCATCACCGGGGAGCTGTTTTTT.

The sample holds a few counts of this clonotype. This chain links TRBV24-1 with TRBJ2-5, with D possibly matching TRBD1 (6 bases). This CDR3 spans 15 amino acids. CDR1 KGHDR and CDR2 SFDVKD come from the germline V gene. V was pared by 4 bases and J by 4 bases, with 15 bases between. The CDR3 DNA is TGTGCCACCAGTGACATTACAGGGTCCGGAGAGACCCAGTACTTC. This translates into CATSDITGSGETQYF.

Many counts were recorded for this clonotype. CDR3 protein: CSASPLPFEDRGRGYGYTF. CDR3 nucleotides: TGCAGTGCCAGTCCCCTCCCGTTCGAAGACAGGGGACGCGGCTATGGCTACACCTTC. The rearrangement uses TRBV20-1 and TRBJ1-2; 8 nucleotides align to TRBD1. The junction had 25 bases not matched to a gene; V was cut back by 6 bases and J by 4 bases. The CDR3 is made up of 19 amino acids. CDR1 and CDR2 (germline): DFQATT, SNEGSKA (reference sequence).

This clonotype was counted only a few times. This chain uses TRBV29-1 with TRBJ2-7; TRBD1 agrees at 9 bases. J lost 6 bases, V lost 7 bases, and 4 bases had no gene match. In germline, CDR1 is SQVTM, CDR2 ANQGSEA. The CDR3 loop spans 11 amino acids. The DNA of the CDR3 is TGCAGCGCAAGACAGGGGGGCGAGCAGTACGTC. Its translation is CSARQGGEQYV.

The V call is TRBV11-2, the J call TRBJ1-6; D is unclear. Trimming took off 0 bases at V and 10 bases at J, with 7 bases between the two ends. This CDR3 has 13 amino acids. CDR1 and CDR2 from the germline V gene are SGHAT and FQNNGV. The CDR3 here is CASSLDLGSPLHF. The CDR3 bases are TGTGCCAGCAGCTTAGATCTGGGATCACCCCTCCACTTT.

The chain uses TRBV19 and TRBJ1-6; D gene uncertain. V was pared by 3 bases and J by 8 bases, with 8 bases between. Germline CDR1 and CDR2: LNHDA and SQIVND (reference sequence). The CDR3 loop spans 13 amino acids. CDR3 sequence: CASSMMRDSPLHF. The CDR3 bases are TGTGCCAGTAGTATGATGAGGGATTCACCCCTCCACTTT.

This sequence joins TRBV12-3 or TRBV12-4 and TRBJ1-1; maybe TRBD1 (5 bases). V lost 1 base and J lost 4, with 16 bases in between. The CDR3 loop spans 16 amino acids. The CDR3 is CASSLVGARSTTEAFF. The CDR3 DNA follows: TGTGCCAGCAGTTTAGTCGGGGCCAGGAGTACCACTGAAGCTTTCTTT.

This clonotype was seen more than once but under ten times. The chain recombines TRBV5-1 with TRBJ2-1; TRBD2 agrees at 10 bases. V was clipped by 6 bases and J by 6 bases; unmatched bases: 9. Looked up from germline, CDR1 is SGHRS and CDR2 is YFSETQ. The CDR3 is 15 residues long. The CDR3 region is CASTPGLAEFNEQFF. CDR3 in DNA: TGCGCCAGCACCCCTGGACTAGCGGAATTCAATGAGCAGTTCTTC.

CDR3 sequence (DNA): TGCAGCGTTGTCCTACAGGCGGCGAGTGAGCAGTACTTC. Translation gives CSVVLQAASEQYF. This rearrangement joins TRBV29-1 to TRBJ2-7; TRBD1 might be the D (5 bases). Germline V gene data show CDR1 as SQVTM and CDR2 as ANQGSEA. The V end was cut by 4 bases, the J end by 7 bases, with 17 bases between. This CDR3 contains 13 residues.

In this sample, this clonotype turned up many times. The chain combines TRBV4-1 with TRBJ2-2; D gene uncertain. Trimming took 2 bases from V and 2 from J, leaving 6 bases between them. The germline gives CDR1 MGHRA, CDR2 YSYEKL. This CDR3 has 14 amino acids. This CDR3 is CASSQRINTGELFF. The CDR3 coding sequence is TGCGCCAGCAGCCAACGGATTAACACCGGGGAGCTGTTTTTT.

This chain links TRBV29-1 with TRBJ2-1; D is uncertain. V lost 7 bases and J lost 6, with 16 bases in between. CDR1 SQVTM and CDR2 ANQGSEA come from the germline V gene. This CDR3 spans 13 amino acids. The CDR3 loop reads CSARSPGGNEQFF. CDR3 coding DNA: TGCAGCGCTCGATCGCCAGGCGGCAATGAGCAGTTCTTC.

Points on this clonotype: One end of the junction is discordant with germline, which a read error may explain. V gene TRBV29-1 combines with J gene TRBJ2-1, with D unclear. In germline, CDR1 is SQVTM, CDR2 ANQGSEA. The CDR3 consists of 8 residues. CDR3 in DNA: TGCAGTGCCGGGTCTTTCGAATTC. Translating it yields CSAGSFEF.

This clonotype came up many times. The J gene is TRBJ1-5, the V gene TRBV6-1; D might be TRBD1 (5 bases). From germline, CDR1 is MNHNS and CDR2 SASEGT. V was clipped by 5 bases and J by 0 bases, with 14 bases between them. The CDR3 extends over 16 amino acids. The CDR3 sequence is CASSPWGRGSNQPQHF. CDR3 bases: TGTGCCAGCAGTCCCTGGGGACGTGGTAGCAATCAGCCCCAGCATTTT.

This clonotype was picked up a small number of times. The V and J genes are TRBV2 and TRBJ2-3; TRBD2 matches at 10 bases. The CDR3 is 17 amino acids. Germline CDR1 SNHLY, CDR2 FYNNEI. V lost 3 bases to trimming and J lost 1 base; unmatched junction nucleotides: 7. DNA for the CDR3: TGTGCCAGCAGTGAGGGAGCGGGGGGGCCGGGCACAGATACGCAGTATTTT. Translation: CASSEGAGGPGTDTQYF. Based on the CDR3 plus reference TRBV2 and TRBJ2-3, the full variable domain is EPEVTQTPSHQVTQMGQEVILRCVPISNHLYFYWYRQILGQKVEFLVSFYNNEISEKSEIFDDQFSVERPDGSNFTLKIRSTKLEDSAMYFCASSEGAGGPGTDTQYFGPGTRLTVL.

V gene TRBV10-3 combines with J gene TRBJ2-3; D not resolved. Germline CDR1 reads ENHRY; CDR2 reads SYGVKD. This CDR3 has 14 amino acids. The V and J ends lost 1 base and 4 bases respectively, with 9 bases between them. The CDR3, as DNA: TGTGCCATCAGTGAGTTCCGGAAACCAGATACGCAGTATTTT. Translating gives CAISEFRKPDTQYF.

V gene TRBV27 combines with J gene TRBJ1-4, with D hard to call. Trimming pared 5 bases from V and 8 bases from J, leaving 12 bases between. CDR1 is MNHEY and CDR2 is SMNVEV in the germline V gene (reference sequence). The length of the CDR3 is 13 residues. The CDR3 bases are TGTGCCAGCAGTACAATACAGCAGGAAAAACTGTTTTTT. It yields the protein CASSTIQQEKLFF.

Only a few counts were recorded for this clonotype. The CDR3 DNA follows: TGTGCCAGCAGCCACAACGAGTGGGCCTACGAGCAGTACTTC. It encodes CASSHNEWAYEQYF. The chain carries TRBV12-3 or TRBV12-4 and TRBJ2-7; D gene unclear. Trimming cost V 6 bases and J 2 bases, with 14 bases left between them. The CDR3 covers 14 residues.

This clonotype showed up just a few times. CDR3 bases: TGTGCCAGCAGCTTAGTTTCGGGGGGGACCACCGGGGAGCTGTTTTTT. Translated: CASSLVSGGTTGELFF. The chain carries TRBV11-2 and TRBJ2-2, with 8 bases identical to TRBD2. This CDR3 spans 16 amino acids. The junction had 5 bases not matched to a gene; V was cut back by 1 base and J by 4 bases. Germline V CDR1 and CDR2: SGHAT, FQNNGV. Full variable domain (outside the CDR3, taken from reference TRBV11-2 and TRBJ2-2): EAGVAQSPRYKIIEKRQSVAFWCNPISGHATLYWYQQILGQGPKLLIQFQNNGVVDDSQLPKDRFSAERLKGVDSTLKIQPAKLEDSAVYLCASSLVSGGTTGELFFGEGSRLTVL.

This clonotype was counted only a few times. The chain uses TRBV19 and TRBJ2-3; D is uncertain. V lost 6 bases, J lost 3 bases, and 13 bases lay in between. The CDR3 loop spans 14 amino acids. CDR1 and CDR2 from the germline V gene are LNHDA and SQIVND (reference sequence). The CDR3 nucleotides are TGTGCCAGTAGCTCTATCATAAGTACAGATACGCAGTATTTT. Protein product: CASSSIISTDTQYF.

V is TRBV9 and J is TRBJ2-7, with a weak D call TRBD2 (6 bases). CDR1 and CDR2 from the germline V gene are SGDLS and YYNGEE. V dropped 0 bases and J dropped 2 bases, with 12 bases sitting between them. This CDR3 comprises 15 residues. CDR3 DNA: TGTGCCAGCAGCGTAGATTCTAGCGCGGCCTACGAGCAGTACTTC. Encoded protein: CASSVDSSAAYEQYF.

The V call is TRBV20-1, the J call TRBJ2-2, with no clear D. Germline-derived CDR1 and CDR2 are DFQATT and SNEGSKA (reference sequence). The CDR3 loop spans 14 amino acids. V was cut by 0 bases and J by 6 bases, with 11 bases left in between. CDR3 coding DNA: TGCAGTGCTAGAGATGGTGGTTCCGCCGGGGAGCTGTTTTTT. Residues: CSARDGGSAGELFF.

A few counts support this clonotype. This chain connects TRBV3-1 to TRBJ2-5; 7 bases are shared with TRBD2. Germline assignment: CDR1 LGHDT and CDR2 YNNKEL (reference sequence). The CDR3 spans 17 residues. The ends lost 0 bases at V and 1 base at J; junction bases unmatched: 8. CDR3 DNA sequence: TGTGCCAGCAGCCAAGATTGGGGGGGACTTGTCCAAGAGACCCAGTACTTC. Amino acid sequence: CASSQDWGGLVQETQYF.

About this clonotype: The junction departs from the called germline gene at one end, perhaps through a read error. This chain uses TRBV27 with TRBJ2-2; D remains unclear. CDR1 and CDR2 (germline): MNHEY, SMNVEV (reference sequence). CDR3 length: 15 residues. Written as DNA, the CDR3 is TGTACCAGCAGTTTAGGGCTAGTCAACACCGGGGAGCTGTTTTTT. As protein: CTSSLGLVNTGELFF.

This clonotype was counted between two and nine times. V usage is TRBV10-3 and J usage is TRBJ2-2; D remains unclear. V was trimmed by 10 bases and J by 1 base, leaving 4 bases between them. Germline V gene data show CDR1 as ENHRY and CDR2 as SYGVKD. CDR3 length equals 11 residues. This CDR3 is CATRNTGELFF. Here the CDR3 DNA reads TGTGCCACGAGGAACACCGGGGAGCTGTTTTTT.

V is TRBV18 and J is TRBJ2-3, with D possibly matching TRBD2 (6 bases). V gave up 3 bases and J gave up 5 bases, with 21 bases separating them. The CDR3 length is 17 residues. Germline V lookup: CDR1 KGHSH, CDR2 LQKENI. CDR3 bases: TGTGCCAGCTCACCCCCAGGAGTAGCGGCCCGGCGAGATACGCAGTATTTT. Protein: CASSPPGVAARRDTQYF. The full variable domain, rest sourced from reference TRBV18 and TRBJ2-3, is NAGVMQNPRHLVRRRGQEARLRCSPMKGHSHVYWYRQLPEEGLKFMVYLQKENIIDESGMPKERFSAEFPKEGPSILRIQQVVRGDSAAYFCASSPPGVAARRDTQYFGPGTRLTVL.

This clonotype showed up just a few times. A read error may account for a junction end that differs from germline. The rearrangement joins TRBV25-1 to TRBJ1-2; D remains unclear. Germline V gene data show CDR1 as MGHDK and CDR2 as SYGVNS. This CDR3 contains 14 residues. The CDR3 bases are TGTGCCAGCAGTGGCAGAGCTTTCAACTTTGGCTACACCTTC. It specifies CASSGRAFNFGYTF.

This clonotype was observed at least ten times. V is TRBV5-6 and J is TRBJ2-1, with D hard to call. Per germline, CDR1 SGHDT and CDR2 YYEEEE. The CDR3 is 12 residues long. V lost 5 bases to trimming and J lost 6 bases, with 9 bases between them. CDR3 DNA sequence: TGTGCCAGCAGGTTTGCAGGCAATGAGCAGTTCTTC. Protein sequence: CASRFAGNEQFF. Filled out from reference TRBV5-6 and TRBJ2-1, the complete variable domain reads DAGVTQSPTHLIKTRGQQVTLRCSPKSGHDTVSWYQQALGQGPQFIFQYYEEEERQRGNFPDRFSGHQFPNYSSELNVNALLLGDSALYLCASRFAGNEQFFGPGTRLTVL.